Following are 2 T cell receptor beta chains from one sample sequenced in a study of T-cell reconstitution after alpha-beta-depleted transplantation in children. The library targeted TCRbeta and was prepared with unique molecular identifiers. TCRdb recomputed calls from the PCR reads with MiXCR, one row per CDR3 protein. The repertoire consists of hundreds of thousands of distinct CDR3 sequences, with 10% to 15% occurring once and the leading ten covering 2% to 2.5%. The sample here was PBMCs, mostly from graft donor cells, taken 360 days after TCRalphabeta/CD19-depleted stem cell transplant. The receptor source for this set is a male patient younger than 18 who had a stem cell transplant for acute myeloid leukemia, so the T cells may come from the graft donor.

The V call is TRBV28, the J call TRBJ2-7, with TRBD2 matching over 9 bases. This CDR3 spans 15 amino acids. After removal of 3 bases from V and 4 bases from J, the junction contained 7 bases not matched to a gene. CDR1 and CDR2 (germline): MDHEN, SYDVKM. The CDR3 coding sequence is TGTGCCAGCAGTTTTAATAGCGGGAGTTGGTACGAGCAGTACTTC. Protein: CASSFNSGSWYEQYF.

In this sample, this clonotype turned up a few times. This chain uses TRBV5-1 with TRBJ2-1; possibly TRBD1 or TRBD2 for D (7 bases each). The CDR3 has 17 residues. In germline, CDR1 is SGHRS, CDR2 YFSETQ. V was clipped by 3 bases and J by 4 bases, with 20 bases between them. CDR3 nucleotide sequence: TGCGCCAGCAGCTCGCCAGGGGGGGGCGGGTATTACAATGAGCAGTTCTTC. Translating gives CASSSPGGGGYYNEQFF.